This TCR beta chain stems from a study of T-cell memory formation after mild COVID-19. The study, taken as a whole, reports: Pre-infection memory carried some responding clones, suggesting that cross-reactive memory joined. Later expanders leaned toward CD4+, whereas clones contracting from day 15 to 85 were balanced CD4/CD8. Mainly in CM and EM were contracting CD4+ clones; CD8+ were in EMRA.

Each CDR3 protein is one row after TCRdb ran MiXCR on the 5' RACE reads. The sample gives around 300,000 distinct CDR3 sequences, under 20% of which show up once; 23% is in the top ten. Only one count was recorded for this clonotype. What it recognizes is unknown. What was sequenced was PBMCs or a T cell subset sorted from them (not recorded which). The clonotype was recovered from a man aged 18 to 29 who had mild COVID-19 (a few samples of this study predate the infection). Cell type and time point are not known.

In nucleotides, the CDR3 is TGTGCCAGCAGCCCCACAGGGGGCCTCCAAGAGACCCAGTACTTC. Translated: CASSPTGGLQETQYF. V is TRBV9 and J is TRBJ2-5; the match to TRBD1 covers 9 bases. CDR3 length equals 15 residues. Germline CDR1 and CDR2: SGDLS and YYNGEE. Trimming took 4 bases from V and 1 from J; bases not matched to a gene: 5.